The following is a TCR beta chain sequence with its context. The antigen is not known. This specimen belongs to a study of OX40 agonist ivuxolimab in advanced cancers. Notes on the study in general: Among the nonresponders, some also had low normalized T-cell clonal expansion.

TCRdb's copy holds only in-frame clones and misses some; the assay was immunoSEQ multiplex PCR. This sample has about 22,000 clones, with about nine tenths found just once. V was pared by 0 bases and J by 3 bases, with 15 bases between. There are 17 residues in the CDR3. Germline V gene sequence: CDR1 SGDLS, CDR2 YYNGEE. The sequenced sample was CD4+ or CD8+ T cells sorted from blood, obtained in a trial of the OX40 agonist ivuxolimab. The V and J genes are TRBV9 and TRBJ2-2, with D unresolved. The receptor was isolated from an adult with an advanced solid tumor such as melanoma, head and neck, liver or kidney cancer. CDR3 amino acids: CASSVEPPGYDTGELFF. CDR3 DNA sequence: TGTGCCAGCAGCGTAGAACCTCCGGGCTACGACACCGGGGAGCTGTTTTTT. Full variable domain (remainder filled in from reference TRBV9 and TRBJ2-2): DSGVTQTPKHLITATGQRVTLRCSPRSGDLSVYWYQQSLDQGLQFLIQYYNGEERAKGNILERFSAQQFPDLHSELNLSSLELGDSALYFCASSVEPPGYDTGELFFGEGSRLTVL.